The rows below give T cell receptor beta chains drawn from one sample of a study of blood T cell repertoires in COVID-19. TCRdb's table, derived via immunoSEQ multiplex PCR, lists solely in-frame clones and lacks some. The repertoire holds a few hundred thousand clones, roughly 88% seen once, with over 6% in the top ten. Sequences were obtained from peripheral blood. The receptors originated from a woman between 25 and 40 years old who had recovered from COVID-19. The conserved cysteine and the conserved F or W are not part of the CDR3 here.

TRBJ2-5,TRBV28,ASSPGVGGGIQETQY
TRBJ1-3,TRBV18,ASSTDRGGNTIY
TRBJ1-5,TRBV7-8,ASEPGGLNQPQH
TRBJ2-7,TRBV18,ASSPISSGRRLYEQY
TRBJ1-5,TRBV10-1,ASSEYPGTGQDSNQPQH
TRBJ2-1,TRBV5-1,ASSLQALPYNEQF
TRBJ1-2,TRBV30,AGRTGDHYGYT
TRBJ2-1,TRBV19,ASSTGLANYIEQF
TRBJ1-5,TRBV2,ASSGGSRNQPQH
TRBJ2-3,TRBV9,ASSDPGSTDTQY
TRBJ2-5,TRBV11-2,ASSAGQGTTQY
TRBJ1-5,TRBV18,ASSPASGQPQH
TRBJ1-2,TRBV19,ASTPSQGAYGYT
TRBJ1-6,TRBV6-1,ASSELRGSNSPLH
TRBJ2-1,TRBV7-2,ASSSRLAASYNEQF
TRBJ2-3,TRBV7-2,ASSLAGGQYTQY
TRBJ2-7,TRBV15,ATSRVRELDYEQY
TRBJ1-1,TRBV6-1,ASSESGTISEAF
TRBJ1-6,TRBV18,ASSLALGGNSPLH
TRBJ2-1,TRBV9,ASSPRDYSSYNEQF
TRBJ1-2,TRBV12-3/TRBV12-4,ASGQGTYGYT
TRBJ2-3,TRBV7-2,ASSREDTQY
TRBJ2-6,TRBV6-1,ASSEQAPGLAGANVLT
TRBJ2-2,TRBV28,ATQRLAGTGELF
TRBJ2-1,TRBV5-1,ASSLELDNEQF
TRBJ2-7,TRBV20-1,SASPDSYEQY
TRBJ2-2,TRBV3-1/TRBV3-2,ASSQGQGELF
TRBJ2-2,TRBV4-2,ASSHDLDSEDTGELF
TRBJ2-1,TRBV5-8,ASSLWVDRGGGEQF
TRBJ1-2,TRBV7-9,ASSLGGLAYGYT
TRBJ1-1,TRBV6-5,ASSYVAQGNTEAF
TRBJ1-5,TRBV7-9,ASSLGGDNQPQH
TRBJ1-5,TRBV6-5,ASSFGRGGDQPQH
TRBJ2-5,TRBV11-2,ASSGPLAGGGETQY
TRBJ1-2,TRBV27,ASGFRGDYGYT
TRBJ2-2,TRBV15,ATSRGPPNTGELF
TRBJ2-1,TRBV7-6,ASSRWGRGLSSYNEQF
TRBJ1-1,TRBV7-6,ASSLVPAGTGSLYTEAF
TRBJ1-2,TRBV5-1,ASRTGLSNYGYT
TRBJ2-5,TRBV7-2,ASGRAETQY
TRBJ1-2,TRBV5-6,ASSFGTSNYGYT
TRBJ2-6,TRBV6-2/TRBV6-3,ASSRGARANVLT
TRBJ2-7,TRBV6-1,ASSEDSGTPSSEQY
TRBJ1-2,TRBV24-1,ATSDQYFGYT
TRBJ2-3,TRBV6-2/TRBV6-3,ASSAGTGWTDTQY
TRBJ1-5,TRBV28,ASTRGGRQPQH
TRBJ1-6,TRBV14,ASSLAGLVYSPLH
TRBJ1-1,TRBV19,ASGDLNTEAF
TRBJ1-5,TRBV6-5,ASSRGNGDQPQH
TRBJ2-7,TRBV24-1,ATSPSGLAGQQY